Sequencing of this T cell receptor (beta chain) was carried out in a study of blood T cell repertoires in COVID-19. In the study overall: The origin of the acute and convalescent COVID-19 samples was the United States, Italy and Spain.

The authors' processing: Cell counts per sample came from amplifying reference gene primers. Data came from immunoSEQ multiplex PCR; TCRdb stores just in-frame clones and leaves some out. The V and J calls and clone size are taken from that table; D and trimming were inferred from the DNA. The sample contains over 85,000 clones, around 84% of which appear only once. Only one count was recorded for this clone. Trimming cost V 4 bases and J 0 bases, with 16 bases left between them. The CDR3 is made up of 17 amino acids. This clonotype originated in a human donor in a cohort sampled during active COVID-19. The rearrangement uses TRBV23-1 and TRBJ2-4, with a tentative D call TRBD1 (6 bases). TRBV23-1 is annotated as an ORF whose role is uncertain. Sequencing was performed on peripheral blood. CDR3 residues: CASSPSGAFLAKNIQYF. For the CDR3, the DNA is TGCGCCAGCAGTCCCTCAGGGGCTTTCCTAGCCAAAAACATTCAGTACTTC.